These 21 T cell receptor beta chains originate from one sample sequenced in a study of PD-L1 blockade in urothelial cancer. Measured with immunoSEQ multiplex PCR; TCRdb has only the in-frame clones, and not every one. Seen here are under 120,000 clones, approximately 86% observed once, and the top ten hold 2% to 3%. The input for sequencing was PBMCs, taken around atezolizumab (anti-PD-L1) treatment. These receptors originate from a man aged 50-59 years with urothelial cancer.

The V and J genes are TRBV29-1 and TRBJ2-7; D remains unclear. V was pared by 4 bases and J by 1 base, with 8 bases between. Per germline, CDR1 SQVTM and CDR2 ANQGSEA. The CDR3 has 12 residues. The CDR3 sequence: CSVVSDSYEQYF. CDR3 sequence (DNA): TGCAGCGTTGTATCAGATTCCTACGAGCAGTACTTC.

The chain links TRBV4-1 to TRBJ1-2; D is unclear. The germline V and J ends were trimmed by 0 bases and 4 bases, with 12 bases remaining between them. Per the germline V gene, CDR1 is MGHRA and CDR2 is YSYEKL. The CDR3 has 15 residues. The CDR3 here is CASSQEAVERYGYTF. DNA for the CDR3: TGCGCCAGCAGCCAAGAAGCGGTGGAACGCTATGGCTACACCTTC.

This clone was seen just once. This chain links TRBV11-2 with TRBJ2-7, with 13 bases lining up with TRBD2. Per germline, CDR1 SGHAT and CDR2 FQNNGV. This CDR3 has 17 residues. The V gene end was trimmed by 6 bases and the J gene end by 5 bases; junction bases not matched to a gene: 13. The chain's CDR3 is CASRRGLAGVVLDEQYF. CDR3 DNA: TGTGCCAGCAGGCGAGGACTAGCGGGAGTAGTGTTAGACGAGCAGTACTTC.

The DNA of the CDR3 is TGTGCCAGCAGCCGACAGGGTTTAGGCACTGAAGCTTTCTTT. Translation gives CASSRQGLGTEAFF. V is TRBV28 and J is TRBJ1-1; 7 bases line up with TRBD1. V dropped 6 bases and J dropped 4; count of bases not matched to a gene: 8. Germline loops: CDR1 MDHEN, CDR2 SYDVKM. The length of the CDR3 is 14 residues. The full variable domain, rest sourced from reference TRBV28 and TRBJ1-1, is DVKVTQSSRYLVKRTGEKVFLECVQDMDHENMFWYRQDPGLGLRLIYFSYDVKMKEKGDIPEGYSVSREKKERFSLILESASTNQTSMYLCASSRQGLGTEAFFGQGTRLTVV.

V usage is TRBV11-2 and J usage is TRBJ2-5, with 8 bases fitting TRBD2. Germline CDR1 SGHAT, CDR2 FQNNGV. This CDR3 spans 16 amino acids. V shed 6 bases and J 1 base; nucleotides not matched to a gene: 10. For the CDR3, the DNA is TGTGCCAGCAGGGGCGGGCTAGCGGGTTTCCAAGAGACCCAGTACTTC. Residues: CASRGGLAGFQETQYF.

V usage is TRBV19 and J usage is TRBJ1-1; the D is unclear. Germline assignment: CDR1 LNHDA and CDR2 SQIVND (reference sequence). V was pared by 6 bases and J by 0 bases, with 14 bases between. This CDR3 has 15 residues. The CDR3 nucleotides are TGTGCCAGTAGCGGACGGGGAGGAGTGAACACTGAAGCTTTCTTT. Its protein is CASSGRGGVNTEAFF.

The chain couples TRBV7-3 to TRBJ2-3, with 10 bases fitting TRBD2. Germline CDR1 and CDR2: SGHTA and FQGTGA. With V trimmed by 0 bases and J by 1 base, 1 base remained unmatched. The CDR3 sequence is 16 residues long. CDR3 residues: CASSLTGTSGTDTQYF. The CDR3 DNA reads TGTGCCAGCAGCTTAACGGGGACTAGCGGCACAGATACGCAGTATTTT.

This clone was recorded once. This chain connects TRBV27 to TRBJ2-1; 9 bases are a match to TRBD2. CDR1 and CDR2 (germline): MNHEY, SMNVEV (reference sequence). There are 16 residues in the CDR3. V lost 7 bases and J lost 3; bases outside the gene matches: 10. The CDR3 sequence is CASKRSGLASYNEQFF. The CDR3 region has the DNA TGTGCCAGCAAACGCTCCGGACTAGCGAGCTACAATGAGCAGTTCTTC.

This chain links TRBV10-3 with TRBJ1-2; TRBD1 is a possible D gene (5 bases). This CDR3 comprises 15 residues. Germline CDR1 and CDR2: ENHRY and SYGVKD. Trimming removed 0 bases from V and 4 bases from J, with 12 bases in between. Here the CDR3 reads CAISESAGRPYGYTF. Here the CDR3 DNA reads TGTGCCATCAGTGAGTCCGCGGGACGGCCCTATGGCTACACCTTC.

The V call is TRBV7-6, the J call TRBJ2-1; 13 bases agree with TRBD2. The CDR3 runs to 16 residues. Per germline, CDR1 SGHVS and CDR2 FNYEAQ. V dropped 5 bases and J dropped 4; count of bases not matched to a gene: 5. CDR3 amino acids: CASSGGTSGVYNEQFF. In nucleotides, the CDR3 is TGTGCCAGCAGCGGAGGGACTAGCGGGGTATACAATGAGCAGTTCTTC.

The chain joins TRBV5-4 to TRBJ2-2; 12 bases map to TRBD2. Germline V gene lookup returns CDR1 SGHNT and CDR2 YYREEE (reference sequence). This CDR3 region has 17 residues. V lost 4 bases and J lost 0; bases outside the gene matches: 4. The CDR3 here is CASSPGTSGSNTGELFF. CDR3 DNA: TGTGCCAGCAGCCCCGGGACTAGCGGGTCGAACACCGGGGAGCTGTTTTTT.

A few counts support this clone. The V and J genes are TRBV5-6 and TRBJ2-1, with 13 bases aligning to TRBD2. The junction had 6 bases not matched to a gene; V was cut back by 3 bases and J by 6 bases. Germline V gene lookup returns CDR1 SGHDT and CDR2 YYEEEE. This CDR3 contains 16 residues. The CDR3 nucleotides read TGTGCCAGCAGCTCAGGACTAGCGGGAGTCTCCAATGAGCAGTTCTTC. It yields the protein CASSSGLAGVSNEQFF.

This rearrangement joins TRBV2 to TRBJ2-5; D perhaps matches TRBD2 (6 bases). This CDR3 is built from 15 residues. The V gene's germline CDR1 is SNHLY and CDR2 FYNNEI. Trimming took 6 bases from V and 2 from J, leaving 16 bases between them. For the CDR3, the DNA is TGTGCCAGCAGCCCCCCCAGGGCGGGGCAAGAGACCCAGTACTTC. Protein sequence: CASSPPRAGQETQYF.

This clone was seen a single time. The rearrangement joins TRBV4-2 to TRBJ2-3; 12 bases map to TRBD2. Germline loops: CDR1 LGHNA, CDR2 YNFKEQ. The CDR3 contains 18 residues. The junction had 5 bases not matched to a gene; V was cut back by 0 bases and J by 1 base. The CDR3 bases are TGTGCCAGCAGCCAAGATAGGACTAGCGGGGTGGGCACAGATACGCAGTATTTT. Residues: CASSQDRTSGVGTDTQYF.

The chain carries TRBV15 and TRBJ2-5, with D maybe TRBD1 (5 bases). This CDR3 has 15 amino acids. V was cut by 0 bases and J by 5 bases, with 13 bases left in between. The germline gives CDR1 LNHNV, CDR2 YYDKDF (reference sequence). Here the CDR3 DNA reads TGTGCCACCAGCAGAGAGAGGCAGGGTTGGGAGACCCAGTACTTC. Its protein product is CATSRERQGWETQYF.

CDR3 region: CASSFSPGTPDTGELFF. For the CDR3, the DNA is TGTGCCAGCAGTTTCTCGCCGGGGACACCTGACACCGGGGAGCTGTTTTTT. This chain uses TRBV28 with TRBJ2-2, with D possibly matching TRBD1 (6 bases). Between the trimmed V and J ends, which lost 3 bases and 3 bases, there was a span of 17 bases. Germline-derived CDR1 and CDR2 are MDHEN and SYDVKM. The CDR3 is 17 residues long.

This clone came up once. Written as DNA, the CDR3 is TGTGCCAGTAGTACAGGGACTAGCGAAAGGAGGAATGAGCAGTTCTTC. Translated, it gives CASSTGTSERRNEQFF. The genes are TRBV19 and TRBJ2-1, with 10 bases that match TRBD2. Germline lookup yields CDR1 LNHDA and CDR2 SQIVND (reference sequence). V dropped 4 bases and J dropped 7; count of bases not matched to a gene: 10. The CDR3 spans 16 residues. The full variable domain, its missing parts supplied by reference TRBV19 and TRBJ2-1, is DGGITQSPKYLFRKEGQNVTLSCEQNLNHDAMYWYRQDPGQGLRLIYYSQIVNDFQKGDIAEGYSVSREKKESFPLTVTSAQKNPTAFYLCASSTGTSERRNEQFFGPGTRLTVL.

V gene TRBV11-3 combines with J gene TRBJ2-5; 15 bases are shared with TRBD2. This CDR3 region has 15 residues. V trimming: 5 bases; J trimming: 5 bases; junction bases outside the gene matches: 3. Germline V gives CDR1 SGHNT, CDR2 YENEEA. The CDR3 is CASSRGLAGGETQYF. In nucleotides, the CDR3 is TGTGCCAGCAGCCGCGGACTAGCGGGAGGGGAGACCCAGTACTTC.

The V call is TRBV19, the J call TRBJ2-6; 8 positions agree with TRBD1. CDR3 length equals 19 residues. Germline CDR1 and CDR2: LNHDA and SQIVND (reference sequence). J lost 2 bases, V lost 1 base, and 10 bases had no gene match. CDR3 amino acids: CASSIVAGGLGPGANVLTF. Written as DNA, the CDR3 is TGTGCCAGTAGTATAGTGGCAGGGGGCTTAGGTCCTGGGGCCAACGTCCTGACTTTC.

This chain uses TRBV28 with TRBJ1-5, with 8 bases that match TRBD1. V was clipped by 3 bases and J by 5 bases; unmatched bases: 9. This CDR3 region has 16 residues. Germline V gene data show CDR1 as MDHEN and CDR2 as SYDVKM. CDR3 sequence (DNA): TGTGCCAGCAGTTTGAGGACAGGGAAGCGTGATCAGCCCCAGCATTTT. It translates to CASSLRTGKRDQPQHF.

This rearrangement joins TRBV2 to TRBJ2-6, with 7 bases that match TRBD1. Trimming at V came to 7 bases and at J to 4 bases, leaving 10 bases not matched to a gene. Per germline, CDR1 SNHLY and CDR2 FYNNEI. The CDR3 is 16 amino acids. The DNA of the CDR3 is TGTGCCAGCACCGACAGGGCTTCCCTCGGGGCCAACGTCCTGACTTTC. This gives the protein CASTDRASLGANVLTF. Complete variable domain (other parts from reference TRBV2 and TRBJ2-6): EPEVTQTPSHQVTQMGQEVILRCVPISNHLYFYWYRQILGQKVEFLVSFYNNEISEKSEIFDDQFSVERPDGSNFTLKIRSTKLEDSAMYFCASTDRASLGANVLTFGAGSRLTVL.